What follows describes a single TCR beta chain. Its antigen is currently unknown. These data are taken from a study of CD8+ T cells in alopecia areata. The wider study: Patients took tofacitinib for 6 to 18 months, followed by 6 drug-free months. Study-level points and caveats: During tofacitinib treatment, many expanded lesional clones remained in scalp and blood.

The germline V gene has CDR1 SEHNR and CDR2 FQNEAQ (reference sequence). The CDR3 has 14 residues. The V end lost 5 bases, the J end lost 8 bases, and 13 bases lay between the germline ends. cDNA prepared by RNA extraction and subsequent reverse transcription served as the template for sequencing. Measured with immunoSEQ multiplex PCR; TCRdb has only the in-frame clones, and not every one. This sample has roughly 99,000 clones, with 80% to 85% found just once. Treatment described: oral pan-JAK inhibitor, 5-10 mg twice daily. The sample was CD8+ T cells sorted from blood, taken at week 24, from a patient treated with tofacitinib. The V call is TRBV7-9, the J call TRBJ1-6, with D tentatively TRBD1 (5 bases). The receptor's source is a human donor with alopecia areata. The CDR3 region is CASSLTEGYSPLHF. The CDR3 DNA reads TGTGCCAGCAGCCTGACAGAAGGATATTCACCCCTCCACTTT.